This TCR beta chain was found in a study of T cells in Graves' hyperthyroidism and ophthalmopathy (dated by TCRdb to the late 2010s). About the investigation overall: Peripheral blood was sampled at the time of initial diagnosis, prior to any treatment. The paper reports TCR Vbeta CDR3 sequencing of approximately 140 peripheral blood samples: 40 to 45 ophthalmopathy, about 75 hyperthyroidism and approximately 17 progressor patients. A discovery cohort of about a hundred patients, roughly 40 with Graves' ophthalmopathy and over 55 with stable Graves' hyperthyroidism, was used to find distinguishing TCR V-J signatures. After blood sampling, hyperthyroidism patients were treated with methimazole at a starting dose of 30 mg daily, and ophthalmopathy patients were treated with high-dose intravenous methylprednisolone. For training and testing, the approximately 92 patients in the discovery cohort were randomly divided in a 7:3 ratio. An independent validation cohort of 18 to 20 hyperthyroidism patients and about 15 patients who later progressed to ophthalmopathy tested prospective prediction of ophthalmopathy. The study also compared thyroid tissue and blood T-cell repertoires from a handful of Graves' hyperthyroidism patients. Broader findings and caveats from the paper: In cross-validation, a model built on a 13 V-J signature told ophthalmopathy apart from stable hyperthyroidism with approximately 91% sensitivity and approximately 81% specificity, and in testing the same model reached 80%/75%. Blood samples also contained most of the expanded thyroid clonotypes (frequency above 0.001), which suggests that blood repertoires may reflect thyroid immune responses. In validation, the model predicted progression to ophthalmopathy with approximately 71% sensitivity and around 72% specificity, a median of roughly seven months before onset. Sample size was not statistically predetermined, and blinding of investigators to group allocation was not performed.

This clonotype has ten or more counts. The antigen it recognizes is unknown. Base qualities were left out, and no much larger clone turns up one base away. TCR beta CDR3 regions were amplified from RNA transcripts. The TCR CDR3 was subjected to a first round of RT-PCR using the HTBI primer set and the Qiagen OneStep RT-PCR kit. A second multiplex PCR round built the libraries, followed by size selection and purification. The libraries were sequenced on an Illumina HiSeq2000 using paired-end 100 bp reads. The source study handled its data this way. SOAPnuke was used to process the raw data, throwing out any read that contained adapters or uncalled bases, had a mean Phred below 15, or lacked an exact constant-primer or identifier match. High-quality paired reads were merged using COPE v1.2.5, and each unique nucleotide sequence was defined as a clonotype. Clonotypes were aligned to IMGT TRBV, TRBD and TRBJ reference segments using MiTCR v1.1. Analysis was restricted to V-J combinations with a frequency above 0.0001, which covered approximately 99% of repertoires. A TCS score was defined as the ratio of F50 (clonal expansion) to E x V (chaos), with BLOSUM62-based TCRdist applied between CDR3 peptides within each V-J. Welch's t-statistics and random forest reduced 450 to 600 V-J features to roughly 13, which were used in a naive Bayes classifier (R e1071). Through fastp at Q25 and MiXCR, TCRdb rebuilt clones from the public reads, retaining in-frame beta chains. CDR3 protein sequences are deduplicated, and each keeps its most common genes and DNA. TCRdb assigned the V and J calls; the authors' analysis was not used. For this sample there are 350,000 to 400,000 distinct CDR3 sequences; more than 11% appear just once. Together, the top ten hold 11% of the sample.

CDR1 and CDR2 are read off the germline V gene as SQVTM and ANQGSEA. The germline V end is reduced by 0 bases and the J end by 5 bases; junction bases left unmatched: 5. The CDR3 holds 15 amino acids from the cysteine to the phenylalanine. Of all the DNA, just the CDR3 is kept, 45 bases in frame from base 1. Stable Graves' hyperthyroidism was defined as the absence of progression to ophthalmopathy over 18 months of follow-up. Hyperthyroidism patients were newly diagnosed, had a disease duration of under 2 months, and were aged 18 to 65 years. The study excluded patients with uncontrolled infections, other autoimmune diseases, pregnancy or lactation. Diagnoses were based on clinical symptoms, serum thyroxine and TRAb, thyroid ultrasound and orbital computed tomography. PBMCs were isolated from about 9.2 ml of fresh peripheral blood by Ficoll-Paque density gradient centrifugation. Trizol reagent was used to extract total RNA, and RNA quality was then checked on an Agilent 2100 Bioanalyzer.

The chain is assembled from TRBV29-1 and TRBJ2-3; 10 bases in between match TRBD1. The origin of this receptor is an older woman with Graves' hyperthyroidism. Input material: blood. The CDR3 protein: CSVEDRDRGRDTQYF. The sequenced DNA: TGCAGCGTTGAAGATAGGGACAGGGGACGAGATACGCAGTATTTT.